This T cell receptor beta chain was identified in a study of PD-L1 blockade in urothelial cancer. About the study: Specimens of blood held a median count of approximately 150,000 T cells.

The time point was: peripheral blood 6 weeks after treatment start. Some clones are missing from TCRdb's copy, which holds only in-frame ones; the method was immunoSEQ multiplex PCR. This table has about 120,000 clones, 75% to 90% appearing once. Comment on this clone: The antigen is not known.

Whole-study results and caveats: Durable benefit was linked to greater 3-week expansion of tumor-associated blood clones.

The receptor comes from a man in his 60s with urothelial cancer. Material: PBMCs, obtained around atezolizumab (anti-PD-L1) treatment.

This CDR3 reads CSVEDLQGSTEAFF. Here the CDR3 DNA reads TGCAGCGTTGAAGATCTCCAGGGGTCGACTGAAGCTTTCTTT. The V gene is TRBV29-1, the J gene TRBJ1-1; possible D gene TRBD1, 6 bases. Between the trimmed V and J ends, which lost 0 bases and 5 bases, there was a span of 13 bases. The germline CDR1 and CDR2 sequences are SQVTM and ANQGSEA. This CDR3 region has 14 residues.